These 11 T cell receptor beta chains were all obtained from the same sample, sequenced in a study of cytomegalovirus exposure and HLA in healthy donors. The PCR employed 60 Vbeta primers together with 13 Jbeta primers. This table comes from immunoSEQ multiplex PCR, and its TCRdb copy is limited to in-frame clones, with some not included. The table lists 85,000 to 95,000 clones, 63% of them singletons. Sample: PBMCs. The receptors derive from a woman aged 25 to 39 in good health and CMV-seronegative.

CDR3 region: CASSEAVRQGYQYF. CDR3 sequence (DNA): TGTGCCAGCAGTGAAGCGGTGAGACAGGGTTACCAGTACTTC. The chain employs TRBV2 and TRBJ2-7; 7 bases fit TRBD1. CDR3 length equals 14 residues. Germline V lookup: CDR1 SNHLY, CDR2 FYNNEI. Losses at the gene ends were 0 bases for V and 10 bases for J; bases not matched to a gene: 9.

V is TRBV7-9 and J is TRBJ2-7; D is possibly TRBD2 (5 bases). Trimming shortened V by 5 bases and J by 3 bases, and 20 bases separated the two germline ends. This CDR3 contains 16 residues. The V gene's germline CDR1 is SEHNR and CDR2 FQNEAQ (reference sequence). The CDR3 DNA reads TGTGCCAGCAGCCCGAGGGTGGAAGTTTTGTACTACGAGCAGTACTTC. This sequence encodes CASSPRVEVLYYEQYF.

The V and J genes are TRBV4-2 and TRBJ2-7; 11 bases match TRBD1. Germline V CDR1 and CDR2: LGHNA, YNFKEQ. This CDR3 has 14 amino acids. V dropped 5 bases and J dropped 7; count of bases not matched to a gene: 7. The CDR3 DNA reads as TGTGCCAGCAGCTCCGGACAGGGGGCACAAGAGCAGTACTTC. The encoded protein is CASSSGQGAQEQYF.

This sequence joins TRBV5-1 and TRBJ1-4; 11 bases align to TRBD1. With V trimmed by 2 bases and J by 6 bases, 6 bases remained unmatched. The CDR3 spans 16 residues. Germline assignment: CDR1 SGHRS and CDR2 YFSETQ. The CDR3 nucleotides are TGCGCCAGCAGCTTTACTCCGGGACAGGGGGATGAAAAACTGTTTTTT. Translated: CASSFTPGQGDEKLFF.

The table lists this clone with a few counts. The chain couples TRBV5-6 to TRBJ2-2; D ambiguous. The CDR3 extends over 14 amino acids. Germline values: CDR1 SGHDT, CDR2 YYEEEE. V lost 5 bases, J lost 1 base, and 9 bases lay in between. CDR3 in amino acids: CASSLAGNTGELFF. CDR3 bases: TGTGCCAGCAGTTTAGCCGGGAACACCGGGGAGCTGTTTTTT.

This clone was picked up one time. This chain uses TRBV6-1 with TRBJ2-5; tentative D call: TRBD2 (5 bases). Judging by the DNA end, TRBJ2-7 fits better; the J call may be wrong. The CDR3 runs 14 residues. Germline CDR1 reads MNHNS; CDR2 reads SASEGT. The CDR3 protein is CASSEQEGPYEQYF. CDR3 nucleotides: TGTGCCAGCAGTGAACAAGAGGGTCCCTACGAGCAGTACTTC.

This clone turned up a few times. The chain recombines TRBV5-8 with TRBJ2-1; D perhaps matches TRBD1 (6 bases). Trimming cost V 4 bases and J 4 bases, with 12 bases left between them. CDR1 is SGHTS, CDR2 YDEGEE, per germline. The CDR3 runs to 14 residues. CDR3 sequence (DNA): TGTGCCAGCAGCCCGGGACACCCATACAATGAGCAGTTCTTC. Protein: CASSPGHPYNEQFF.

The chain combines TRBV6-5 with TRBJ2-1; maybe TRBD2 (7 bases). The V end was cut by 7 bases, the J end by 6 bases, with 13 bases between. Germline lookup yields CDR1 MNHEY and CDR2 SVGAGI. The CDR3 is made up of 13 amino acids. CDR3 loop: CASTRGAGNEQFF. In DNA, the CDR3 is TGTGCCAGCACCCGGGGGGCAGGCAATGAGCAGTTCTTC.

This clone is medium-sized. The gene calls are TRBV2 and TRBJ2-2; possible D gene TRBD2, 6 bases. Germline assignment: CDR1 SNHLY and CDR2 FYNNEI. The length of the CDR3 is 15 residues. Trimming shortened V by 7 bases and J by 4 bases, and 16 bases separated the two germline ends. The CDR3 loop reads CASNTEGLLTGELFF. In DNA form, the CDR3 reads TGTGCCAGCAACACAGAGGGACTGCTCACCGGGGAGCTGTTTTTT.

CDR3 sequence (DNA): TGTGCCTGGAGTATAGGGAGCGGGGGCACAGATACGCAGTATTTT. Translation gives CAWSIGSGGTDTQYF. The V gene is TRBV30, the J gene TRBJ2-3, with 7 bases matching TRBD2. With 2 bases clipped from V and 1 base from J, the junction kept 6 bases outside the gene matches. Germline V CDR1 and CDR2: GTSNPN, SVGIG (reference sequence). This CDR3 comprises 15 residues.

The J gene is TRBJ1-4, the V gene TRBV4-1; 7 bases align to TRBD1. Germline lookup yields CDR1 MGHRA and CDR2 YSYEKL. V lost 2 bases and J lost 2; bases outside the gene matches: 2. The length of the CDR3 is 15 residues. Written as DNA, the CDR3 is TGCGCCAGCAGCCAAAAGACAGGGACTAATGAAAAACTGTTTTTT. Amino acid sequence: CASSQKTGTNEKLFF.